The clone carrying this T cell receptor (beta chain) came up a few times. The antigen is unknown. The record originates from a study of blood T cells in healthy people across ages. Whole-study findings and limits: Samples with more naive T cells showed higher observed beta diversity. Among long-lived donors, naive CD4+ cells were more numerous and diversity higher than in aged donors.

The second PCR ran roughly 6 to 11 cycles with a sample-barcoded 5' primer and J-beta primers. Every cDNA molecule carried a tag from a template-switch adaptor bearing 12 random nucleotides. There were at least 2.5 million CDR3-containing paired-end reads obtained from each sample. One entry per CDR3 protein, called by TCRdb with MiXCR from the 5' RACE reads. The sample carries over a million distinct CDR3 sequences, roughly 60% recorded once. The CDR3 spans 14 residues. V was shortened by 3 bases and J by 3 bases, with 14 bases between the two germline ends. Germline V gene data show CDR1 as DFQATT and CDR2 as SNEGSKA (reference sequence).

V and J are TRBV20-1 and TRBJ1-2; D remains ambiguous. The sequence came from a man between 18 and 29 years old in good health. The specimen was blood. The CDR3 reads CSARRGLGDYGYTF. In nucleotides, the CDR3 is TGCAGTGCTAGGCGTGGCCTTGGCGACTATGGCTACACCTTC.